This T cell receptor (beta chain) was profiled in a study of blood T cells in healthy people across ages. The study, taken as a whole, reports: In long-lived donors, naive CD4+ cell counts and diversity exceeded those of aged donors.

This clonotype was observed a handful of times. What it recognizes is unknown. Together with a sample-barcoded 5' primer, a J-beta primer mix was included in a second PCR lasting roughly 6 to 12 cycles. All cDNA molecules were each tagged by a template-switch adaptor with 12 random nucleotides. TCRdb reprocessed the 5' RACE reads with MiXCR, giving one entry per CDR3 protein. The table shows some 1.8 million distinct CDR3 sequences, with around 42% occurring only once. Sequencing was done on a sample of blood. The TCR comes from a human donor in good health.

In nucleotides, the CDR3 is TGTGCCAGCAGCCCAGTCGAGGGCCGTGGCTACACCTTC. Amino acids: CASSPVEGRGYTF. V and J are TRBV7-6 and TRBJ1-2; no clear D. In germline, CDR1 is SGHVS, CDR2 FNYEAQ. This CDR3 comprises 13 residues. V lost 5 bases, J lost 7 bases, and 14 bases lay in between.